This section outlines one T cell receptor beta chain sequence together with its context. Repertoires were generated with immunoSEQ multiplex PCR, while TCRdb's copy carries only in-frame clones and drops some. The table includes around 250,000 clones, approximately 80% detected once. Trimming removed 4 bases at V and 13 bases at J, with 15 bases between. The CDR3 extends over 13 amino acids. CDR1 is SGDLS and CDR2 is YYNGEE in the germline V gene. This sample was taken from a study of control samples from healthy donors and cancer patients. Input material: PBMCs. The genes are TRBV9 and TRBJ1-6; no reliable D call. The source is a woman aged 60-75 years with lung cancer. CDR3 amino acids: CASSTGEVSPLHF. The DNA of the CDR3 is TGTGCCAGCAGCACCGGGGAAGTGTCCCCCCTCCACTTT. The entire variable domain, with the rest obtained from reference TRBV9 and TRBJ1-6, is as follows: DSGVTQTPKHLITATGQRVTLRCSPRSGDLSVYWYQQSLDQGLQFLIQYYNGEERAKGNILERFSAQQFPDLHSELNLSSLELGDSALYFCASSTGEVSPLHFGNGTRLTVT.